These 24 T cell receptor beta chains originate from one sample sequenced in a study of blood T cell repertoires in COVID-19. Produced via immunoSEQ multiplex PCR; TCRdb's table is partial and in-frame only. The sample comprises 90,000 or so clones, roughly 80% of which are singletons, and around 27% rests with the top ten. The sample consisted of peripheral blood. The receptors were sampled from an elderly man with active or convalescent COVID-19.

CDR3 sequence (DNA): TGTGCCAGCAGACTGGGACTAGCGGGGGAAGGGAATGAGCAGTTCTTC. Translated, it gives CASRLGLAGEGNEQFF. V and J are TRBV5-4 and TRBJ2-1; 14 bases align to TRBD2. After removal of 5 bases from V and 7 bases from J, the junction contained 8 bases not matched to a gene. The CDR3 loop spans 16 amino acids. Germline CDR1 is SGHNT and CDR2 is YYREEE (reference sequence).

The genes are TRBV4-1 and TRBJ1-6; D is uncertain. The CDR3 contains 15 residues. Trimming cost V 0 bases and J 3 bases, with 6 bases left between them. Germline CDR1 and CDR2: MGHRA and YSYEKL. CDR3 region: CASSQDPGYNSPLHF. CDR3 nucleotides: TGCGCCAGCAGCCAAGATCCGGGCTATAATTCACCCCTCCACTTT.

The chain links TRBV7-3 to TRBJ2-5, with 7 bases lining up with TRBD2. Germline V gene sequence: CDR1 SGHTA, CDR2 FQGTGA. The CDR3 is 15 amino acids. V shed 3 bases, J shed 5 bases, and the junction held 9 bases outside the gene matches. The CDR3 coding sequence is TGTGCCAGCAGCTTGAGAGGACTAGTGGGGGAGACCCAGTACTTC. Translating gives CASSLRGLVGETQYF.

The CDR3 loop reads CASSLRDLGQESGEQYF. The CDR3 nucleotides read TGTGCCAGCAGCTTAAGGGATCTGGGACAGGAGTCCGGCGAGCAGTACTTC. The V call is TRBV7-8, the J call TRBJ2-7; 8 bases fit TRBD1. Trimming cost V 2 bases and J 6 bases; bases outside gene matches: 15. Per germline, CDR1 SGHVS and CDR2 FQNEAQ. The length of the CDR3 is 17 residues.

The CDR3 sequence is CASSYRVPGTGNEQFF. The CDR3 DNA reads TGTGCCAGCAGTTATCGGGTGCCGGGAACGGGCAATGAGCAGTTCTTC. V gene TRBV27 combines with J gene TRBJ2-1; a weak D match, TRBD2 (5 bases). The V end lost 4 bases, the J end lost 6 bases, and 19 bases lay between the germline ends. The CDR3 totals 16 residues. Germline CDR1 is MNHEY and CDR2 is SMNVEV (reference sequence).

This chain links TRBV7-9 with TRBJ2-3, with D possibly matching TRBD2 (7 bases). CDR1 and CDR2 from the germline V gene are SEHNR and FQNEAQ (reference sequence). Deletions cut 5 bases from V and 4 bases from J, with 13 bases between. This CDR3 has 14 residues. CDR3 residues: CASSLGGGADTQYF. CDR3 DNA sequence: TGTGCCAGCAGCCTGGGCGGGGGCGCAGATACGCAGTATTTT.

The genes are TRBV6-1 and TRBJ1-5, with D tentatively TRBD1 (6 bases). CDR1 and CDR2 from the germline V gene are MNHNS and SASEGT. The CDR3 contains 17 residues. Trimming left V 1 base short and J 1 base short, with 14 bases between. The CDR3 DNA sequence: TGTGCCAGCAGTGAAGAGTTAACAGGGTGGAGCAATCAGCCCCAGCATTTT. As protein: CASSEELTGWSNQPQHF.

The V call is TRBV5-6, the J call TRBJ2-1; 9 bases match TRBD2. Germline CDR1 SGHDT, CDR2 YYEEEE. The CDR3 is 15 amino acids. The junction had 10 bases not matched to a gene; V was cut back by 2 bases and J by 10 bases. CDR3 sequence (DNA): TGTGCCAGCAGCTTAGGCGGGGGGGCCGTAGGGGAGCAGTTCTTC. Its translation: CASSLGGGAVGEQFF.

The J gene is TRBJ1-1, the V gene TRBV5-1, with 10 positions matching TRBD1. The CDR3 extends over 18 amino acids. The V gene's germline CDR1 is SGHRS and CDR2 YFSETQ. V shed 3 bases and J 4 bases; nucleotides not matched to a gene: 15. This CDR3 is CASSYETGGRIVRTEAFF. In DNA, the CDR3 is TGCGCCAGCAGCTACGAGACAGGGGGCAGAATTGTCCGCACTGAAGCTTTCTTT.

This clone was seen once. This rearrangement joins TRBV19 to TRBJ1-5; weak D call: TRBD1 (6 bases). The V gene lost 4 bases and the J gene lost 11 bases, with 12 bases spanning the gap. From germline, CDR1 is LNHDA and CDR2 SQIVND (reference sequence). This CDR3 contains 12 residues. The CDR3 sequence is CASSTGGAAQHF. The CDR3 DNA is TGTGCCAGTAGTACGGGGGGGGCGGCCCAGCATTTT.

The V gene is TRBV5-8, the J gene TRBJ2-3; 7 bases agree with TRBD2. CDR1 SGHTS and CDR2 YDEGEE come from the germline V gene. This CDR3 is built from 14 residues. The ends lost 2 bases at V and 2 bases at J; junction bases unmatched: 2. CDR3: CASSFAGVTDTQYF. CDR3 in DNA: TGTGCCAGCAGCTTTGCGGGGGTCACAGATACGCAGTATTTT.

This CDR3 is CASSPRDRVTDTQYF. CDR3 nucleotide sequence: TGTGCCAGCTCACCCCGGGACAGGGTCACAGATACGCAGTATTTT. The chain carries TRBV18 and TRBJ2-3; 9 bases align to TRBD1. Germline trimming cut 3 bases from V and 2 bases from J; bases unmatched to any gene: 3. The CDR3 contains 15 residues. CDR1 and CDR2 (germline): KGHSH, LQKENI.

This sequence joins TRBV7-2 and TRBJ2-1; tentative D call: TRBD1 (5 bases). Germline CDR1 SGHTA, CDR2 FQGNSA. This CDR3 is built from 15 residues. Trimming stripped 1 base from V and 0 bases from J, with 7 bases between. CDR3 sequence (DNA): TGTGCCAGCAGCTTAGAGGACAACTCCTACAATGAGCAGTTCTTC. This gives the protein CASSLEDNSYNEQFF.

On this clone itself: The sample carries other DNA sequences with the same CDR3. The chain is built from TRBV5-1 and TRBJ1-6, with 7 bases identical to TRBD1. The CDR3 is 15 residues long. The V segment lost 0 bases and the J segment 8 bases; nucleotides outside the gene matches: 5. Germline V gene lookup returns CDR1 SGHRS and CDR2 YFSETQ. Written as DNA, the CDR3 is TGCGCCAGCAGCTTGGAGGGGGCTTTAGATTCACCCCTCCACTTT. It encodes CASSLEGALDSPLHF.

The CDR3 protein is CASSQGHSPLHF. The CDR3 coding sequence is TGTGCCAGCAGCCAGGGACACTCACCCCTCCACTTT. The chain recombines TRBV3-1 (or the pseudogene TRBV3-2) with TRBJ1-6; D perhaps matches TRBD1 (6 bases). The V end lost 3 bases, the J end lost 10 bases, and 7 bases lay between the germline ends. CDR3 size: 12 residues. The germline CDR1 and CDR2 sequences are LGHDT and YNNKEL (reference sequence).

This rearrangement joins TRBV7-2 to TRBJ2-7, with D maybe TRBD2 (7 bases). V was trimmed by 2 bases and J by 3 bases, leaving 8 bases between them. CDR1 and CDR2 (germline): SGHTA, FQGNSA. This CDR3 is 13 amino acids long. The CDR3 bases are TGTGCCAGCAGCTTAAGGGGGGGCTACGAGCAGTACTTC. Translating it yields CASSLRGGYEQYF. The full variable domain, completed using reference TRBV7-2 and TRBJ2-7, is GAGVSQSPSNKVTEKGKDVELRCDPISGHTALYWYRQSLGQGLEFLIYFQGNSAPDKSGLPSDRFSAERTGGSVSTLTIQRTQQEDSAVYLCASSLRGGYEQYFGPGTRLTVT.

This rearrangement joins TRBV19 to TRBJ1-6; D is unresolved. The V end was cut by 6 bases, the J end by 0 bases, with 12 bases between. CDR3 length: 16 amino acids. Germline-derived CDR1 and CDR2 are LNHDA and SQIVND (reference sequence). CDR3 sequence: CASSPLRSSYNSPLHF. DNA of the CDR3: TGTGCCAGTAGCCCCCTGAGGAGCTCCTATAATTCACCCCTCCACTTT.

DNA for the CDR3: TGTGCCAGCAGTGCGCCCGGGACAGGAGGAAGTTCCGCCGAGCCGACCTTC. Translated, it gives CASSAPGTGGSSAEPTF. The gene calls are TRBV25-1 and TRBJ1-2; TRBD1 matches 8 bases. V shed 4 bases and J 14 bases; nucleotides not matched to a gene: 24. The CDR3 length is 17 residues. Germline V gene sequence: CDR1 MGHDK, CDR2 SYGVNS.

This chain links TRBV6-5 with TRBJ1-2; D unclear. The V gene lost 0 bases and the J gene lost 4 bases, with 9 bases spanning the gap. CDR1 MNHEY and CDR2 SVGAGI come from the germline V gene. The CDR3 runs to 14 residues. In DNA form, the CDR3 reads TGTGCCAGCAGTTACTCGGCCCGCCGCTATGGCTACACCTTC. Protein product: CASSYSARRYGYTF.

This clone was detected a few times. The V call is TRBV6-5, the J call TRBJ2-1, with D perhaps matching TRBD2 (5 bases). Looked up from germline, CDR1 is MNHEY and CDR2 is SVGAGI. With 2 bases removed from V and 1 base from J, the gap between germline ends came to 6 bases. CDR3 size: 14 residues. The CDR3 DNA reads TGTGCCAGCAGTTACCCGGGGTCCTACAATGAGCAGTTCTTC. Its protein product is CASSYPGSYNEQFF.

The V and J genes are TRBV11-2 and TRBJ2-3; 11 positions match TRBD2. V gave up 7 bases and J gave up 2 bases; unmatched junction bases: 2. Germline values: CDR1 SGHAT, CDR2 FQNNGV. The CDR3 totals 14 residues. The chain's CDR3 is CASTSGGFTDTQYF. The CDR3 region has the DNA TGTGCCAGCACTAGCGGGGGGTTCACAGATACGCAGTATTTT. The variable domain in full, completed from reference TRBV11-2 and TRBJ2-3, reads EAGVAQSPRYKIIEKRQSVAFWCNPISGHATLYWYQQILGQGPKLLIQFQNNGVVDDSQLPKDRFSAERLKGVDSTLKIQPAKLEDSAVYLCASTSGGFTDTQYFGPGTRLTVL.

This clone was observed a few times. The chain uses TRBV9 and TRBJ1-2, with D possibly being TRBD1 (6 bases). In germline, CDR1 is SGDLS, CDR2 YYNGEE. Trimming took 2 bases from V and 2 from J, leaving 13 bases between them. The CDR3 extends over 15 amino acids. The CDR3 nucleotides read TGTGCCAGCAGCGTTACCCTCCAGGGGAACTATGGCTACACCTTC. Its translation: CASSVTLQGNYGYTF. Filled out from reference TRBV9 and TRBJ1-2, the complete variable domain reads DSGVTQTPKHLITATGQRVTLRCSPRSGDLSVYWYQQSLDQGLQFLIQYYNGEERAKGNILERFSAQQFPDLHSELNLSSLELGDSALYFCASSVTLQGNYGYTFGSGTRLTVV.

The chain employs TRBV15 and TRBJ2-3; possible D gene TRBD2, 6 bases. CDR1 is LNHNV and CDR2 is YYDKDF in the germline V gene (reference sequence). This CDR3 is 15 amino acids long. V dropped 4 bases and J dropped 4 bases, with 15 bases sitting between them. The CDR3 loop is CATSTRTTSPDTQYF. In DNA form, the CDR3 reads TGTGCCACCAGCACACGGACTACCTCCCCAGATACGCAGTATTTT.

The chain links TRBV14 to TRBJ1-1, with no clear D. The germline V gene has CDR1 SGHDN and CDR2 FVKESK. The CDR3 spans 14 residues. Trimming left V 1 base short and J 5 bases short, with 11 bases between. The CDR3 here is CASSQGGGGTEAFF. The CDR3 region has the DNA TGTGCCAGCAGCCAAGGGGGTGGAGGGACTGAAGCTTTCTTT.